This T cell receptor (beta chain) stems from a study of blood T cell repertoires in COVID-19. Across the study: The United States, Italy and Spain supplied acute and convalescent COVID-19 samples. In each case, the material was cDNA or gDNA derived from T cells, B-cell-depleted T cells, or PBMCs.

A case of COVID-19 had been met by exposed participants within 2 weeks before study entry. This CDR3 has 15 residues. Germline V lookup: CDR1 LGHNA, CDR2 YNFKEQ. Methods used by the authors: Nucleated cell number was recorded as an estimate derived from reference gene primer amplification. Sequenced by immunoSEQ multiplex PCR; TCRdb stores in-frame clones only, minus some. Clone size and V and J calls were adopted from that table, with D and trimming inferred from the DNA. The table shows some 320,000 clones, with 85% occurring only once. For this clone: At one end, the junction sequence differs from germline, possibly due to a read error.

V and J are TRBV4-2 and TRBJ1-1; 9 bases are shared with TRBD1. The receptor was derived from a woman aged 30 to 39 who had been exposed to COVID-19. The sequenced sample consisted of PBMCs or T cells enriched from blood (not recorded which). The CDR3 DNA sequence: TGTGCCAGCAGCCAATGGACAGGGGTGAAGACTGAAGCTTTCTTT. Amino acids: CASSQWTGVKTEAFF.